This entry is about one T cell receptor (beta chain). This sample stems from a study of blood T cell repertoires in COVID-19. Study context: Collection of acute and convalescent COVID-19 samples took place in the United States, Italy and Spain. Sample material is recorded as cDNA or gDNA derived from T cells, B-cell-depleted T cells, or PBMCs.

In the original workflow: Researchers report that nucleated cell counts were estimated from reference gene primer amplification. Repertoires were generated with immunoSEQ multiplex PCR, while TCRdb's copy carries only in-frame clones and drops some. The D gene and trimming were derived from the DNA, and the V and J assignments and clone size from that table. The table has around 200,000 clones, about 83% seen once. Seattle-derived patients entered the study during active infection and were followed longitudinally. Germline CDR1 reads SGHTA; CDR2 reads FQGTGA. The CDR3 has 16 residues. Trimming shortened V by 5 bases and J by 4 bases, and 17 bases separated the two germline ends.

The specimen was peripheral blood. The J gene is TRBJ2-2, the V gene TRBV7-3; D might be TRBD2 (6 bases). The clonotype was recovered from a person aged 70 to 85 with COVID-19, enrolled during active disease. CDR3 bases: TGTGCCAGCAGCCGCCCCGGGGGAGCGGGCACCGGGGAGCTGTTTTTT. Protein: CASSRPGGAGTGELFF.